Listed here are 23 T cell receptor beta chains from one sample, sequenced in a study of blood T cell dynamics during melanoma immunotherapy (dated by TCRdb to the early 2020s). Libraries were constructed by the immunoSEQ multiplex PCR assay. What TCRdb holds here is the immuneACCESS table cut down to in-frame rearrangements. Part of the clones is not present; checked against another copy, under half of the missing clones reflect an unresolved V gene, and the others are unexplained. This sample has 20,000 to 30,000 clones in its table, and around 88% of those were observed once. The ten largest make up about 4.9% of the sample. The time point tag for this specimen amounts to: pre-treatment baseline. The material was blood, obtained from a patient treated with checkpoint blockade. All receptors come from a human donor with melanoma.

The gene calls are TRBV6-1 and TRBJ2-3, with D possibly TRBD2 on 6 matching bases. Trimming took 3 bases from V and 1 from J, leaving 17 bases between them. Germline values: CDR1 MNHNS, CDR2 SASEGT. The CDR3 is 17 amino acids. This chain's CDR3 is CASSERPGVKGTDTQYF. The CDR3 coding sequence is TGTGCCAGCAGTGAGCGGCCGGGGGTGAAGGGCACAGATACGCAGTATTTT.

This chain connects TRBV7-9 to TRBJ1-1, with no clear D. In germline, CDR1 is SEHNR, CDR2 FQNEAQ (reference sequence). The V end was cut by 8 bases, the J end by 1 base, with 11 bases between. This CDR3 spans 13 amino acids. The DNA for the CDR3 is TGTGCCAGCCTCGTCGGCGGGAACACTGAAGCTTTCTTT. It encodes CASLVGGNTEAFF.

The genes are TRBV7-3 and TRBJ2-1; D gene unclear. Germline V gene sequence: CDR1 SGHTA, CDR2 FQGTGA. Trimming removed 4 bases from V and 10 bases from J, with 14 bases in between. This CDR3 comprises 13 residues. CDR3 DNA sequence: TGTGCCAGCAGCTCTGCAGGCCCCCAGGAGCAGTTCTTC. Its protein is CASSSAGPQEQFF.

The chain's CDR3 is CASRRPGTSGRELLFF. The CDR3 DNA reads as TGTGCCAGCAGGCGACCCGGGACTAGCGGGAGGGAGTTGCTGTTTTTT. The chain recombines TRBV6-6 with TRBJ2-2; 16 nucleotides align to TRBD2. The CDR3 runs 16 residues. Unmatched junction bases numbered 11, after V lost 6 bases and J lost 13 bases. Per germline, CDR1 MNHNY and CDR2 SVGAGI (reference sequence).

Only one count was recorded for this clone. The chain employs TRBV19 and TRBJ1-1; D is ambiguous. Germline V gene lookup returns CDR1 LNHDA and CDR2 SQIVND (reference sequence). V lost 4 bases, J lost 7 bases, and 10 bases lay in between. This CDR3 comprises 12 residues. CDR3 sequence reads: CASSTRSVEAFF. CDR3 sequence (DNA): TGTGCCAGTAGTACCCGGTCCGTTGAAGCTTTCTTT.

The genes are TRBV9 and TRBJ2-7, with D possibly being TRBD2 (7 bases). The V and J ends lost 2 bases and 4 bases respectively, with 16 bases between them. Germline assignment: CDR1 SGDLS and CDR2 YYNGEE. CDR3 length: 15 residues. CDR3 sequence (DNA): TGTGCCAGCAGCGTGGGCGGCGGGGGCCCGTACGAGCAGTACTTC. Protein product: CASSVGGGGPYEQYF.

The chain links TRBV7-2 to TRBJ2-5; possibly TRBD1 for D (5 bases). Germline V gene sequence: CDR1 SGHTA, CDR2 FQGNSA. The CDR3 is 16 amino acids. Trimming left V 0 bases short and J 3 bases short, with 14 bases between. Here the CDR3 DNA reads TGTGCCAGCAGCTTAGCCCAGGGCGTCTTCGAAGAGACCCAGTACTTC. It translates to CASSLAQGVFEETQYF.

The rearrangement uses TRBV6-5 and TRBJ2-7; possible D gene TRBD1, 5 bases. CDR3 size: 15 residues. Germline CDR1 is MNHEY and CDR2 is SVGAGI. V was trimmed by 5 bases and J by 1 base, leaving 15 bases between them. The CDR3 DNA reads TGTGCCAGCAGTCTGAACAGGCCTCTATCCTACGAGCAGTACTTC. It specifies CASSLNRPLSYEQYF.

The chain joins TRBV11-1 to TRBJ2-5; TRBD1 is a possible D gene (5 bases). Judging by the DNA end, TRBJ2-7 fits better; the J call may be wrong. CDR3 size: 14 residues. Germline CDR1 and CDR2: SGHAT and FQDESV (reference sequence). The CDR3 DNA sequence: TGTGCCAGCAGCTTAGCGACAGTTTCCTACGAGCAGTACTTC. Amino acids: CASSLATVSYEQYF.

The chain links TRBV11-3 to TRBJ2-7, with D possibly being TRBD1 (5 bases). Per germline, CDR1 SGHNT and CDR2 YENEEA. Trimming cost V 3 bases and J 2 bases, with 11 bases left between them. The CDR3 consists of 14 residues. CDR3 amino acids: CASSFLQGTYEQYF. Written as DNA, the CDR3 is TGTGCCAGCAGCTTCTTGCAGGGAACCTACGAGCAGTACTTC.

This chain joins TRBV5-3 and TRBJ1-1; D gene ambiguous. TRBV5-3 qualifies as an ORF whose function is uncertain. CDR3 length: 13 amino acids. V was pared by 7 bases and J by 8 bases, with 18 bases between. CDR3 region: CARLIDGFREAFF. The CDR3 DNA is TGTGCCAGACTCATTGACGGATTCAGGGAAGCTTTCTTT.

The CDR3 sequence is CASSIDGTSGRTDTQYF. CDR3 DNA sequence: TGTGCCAGTAGTATAGATGGGACTAGCGGGAGAACAGATACGCAGTATTTT. V is TRBV19 and J is TRBJ2-3; 14 bases agree with TRBD2. Germline assignment: CDR1 LNHDA and CDR2 SQIVND (reference sequence). The CDR3 is 17 amino acids. The V and J ends lost 0 bases and 3 bases, in that order; junction bases with no gene match: 2.

This clone was recorded a few times. This sequence joins TRBV11-1 and TRBJ1-2, with D maybe TRBD1 (5 bases). Germline values: CDR1 SGHAT, CDR2 FQDESV (reference sequence). The germline V and J ends were trimmed by 5 bases and 2 bases, with 18 bases remaining between them. The CDR3 covers 16 residues. The CDR3 DNA reads TGTGCCAGCAGCCAAGGACCATACAGGACGAACTATGGCTACACCTTC. Translated: CASSQGPYRTNYGYTF.

The V gene is TRBV10-3, the J gene TRBJ2-1; possibly TRBD2 for D (6 bases). Germline CDR1 and CDR2: ENHRY and SYGVKD. The CDR3 consists of 12 residues. V was shortened by 6 bases and J by 10 bases, with 13 bases between the two germline ends. The CDR3 region has the DNA TGTGCCATCAGGGGGGACTCCCAGGAGCAGTTCTTC. Protein: CAIRGDSQEQFF.

This clone was detected a few times. The same CDR3 can be traced to other DNA sequences in this sample. This chain connects TRBV7-3 to TRBJ2-7, with TRBD2 identical over 11 bases. Germline CDR1 and CDR2: SGHTA and FQGTGA. The J segment lost 2 bases and the V segment lost 5 bases, leaving 2 bases of the junction unmatched. This CDR3 comprises 14 residues. CDR3 loop: CASSIAGGPYEQYF. CDR3 in DNA: TGTGCCAGCAGCATAGCGGGAGGGCCCTACGAGCAGTACTTC.

The J gene is TRBJ2-1, the V gene TRBV9; D remains unclear. Germline V CDR1 and CDR2: SGDLS, YYNGEE. This CDR3 contains 12 residues. V dropped 1 base and J dropped 10 bases, with 9 bases sitting between them. The DNA of the CDR3 is TGTGCCAGCAGCGTAAGCAGAAACGAGCAGTTCTTC. As protein: CASSVSRNEQFF.

This rearrangement joins TRBV19 to TRBJ2-7; 9 nucleotides align to TRBD2. There are 16 residues in the CDR3. Germline CDR1 LNHDA, CDR2 SQIVND (reference sequence). V was clipped by 11 bases and J by 0 bases; unmatched bases: 14. The CDR3 sequence: CALPLLAGKSSYEQYF. The CDR3 DNA reads as TGTGCCCTCCCCCTCCTAGCGGGAAAAAGCTCCTACGAGCAGTACTTC.

This clone was found a few times. The J gene is TRBJ1-4, the V gene TRBV6-1; D is ambiguous. CDR1 is MNHNS and CDR2 is SASEGT in the germline V gene. Trimming left V 3 bases short and J 0 bases short, with 14 bases between. The CDR3 contains 17 residues. CDR3 amino acids: CASSDFARGATNEKLFF. CDR3 DNA: TGTGCCAGCAGTGATTTCGCCAGAGGAGCAACTAATGAAAAACTGTTTTTT.

The chain uses TRBV10-1 and TRBJ1-6, with D perhaps matching TRBD1 (6 bases). CDR1 and CDR2 from the germline V gene are WNHNN and SYGVQD (reference sequence). Trimming left V 3 bases short and J 6 bases short, with 12 bases between. The CDR3 contains 15 residues. As DNA, the CDR3 is TGCGCCAGCAGTGAACTGGGGGCGAGTAATTCACCCCTCCACTTT. Translation gives CASSELGASNSPLHF.

This sequence joins TRBV9 and TRBJ2-1, with 7 bases that match TRBD1. The V segment lost 5 bases and the J segment 10 bases; nucleotides outside the gene matches: 12. The length of the CDR3 is 14 residues. Germline V gene sequence: CDR1 SGDLS, CDR2 YYNGEE. CDR3 nucleotide sequence: TGTGCCAGCAGTCTTAATACAGGGGACGGGGAGCAGTTCTTC. Translated, it gives CASSLNTGDGEQFF.

V usage is TRBV9 and J usage is TRBJ1-1; D remains unclear. The CDR3 loop spans 12 amino acids. Germline lookup yields CDR1 SGDLS and CDR2 YYNGEE. Trimming took 6 bases from V and 1 from J, leaving 7 bases between them. Here the CDR3 DNA reads TGTGCCAGCAACCGGGGGAACACTGAAGCTTTCTTT. Its translation is CASNRGNTEAFF. Together with reference TRBV9 and TRBJ1-1, the CDR3 gives the full variable domain: DSGVTQTPKHLITATGQRVTLRCSPRSGDLSVYWYQQSLDQGLQFLIQYYNGEERAKGNILERFSAQQFPDLHSELNLSSLELGDSALYFCASNRGNTEAFFGQGTRLTVV.

The chain uses TRBV5-1 and TRBJ1-2; D unclear. The germline gives CDR1 SGHRS, CDR2 YFSETQ. With 0 bases removed from V and 1 base from J, the gap between germline ends came to 13 bases. The CDR3 extends over 16 amino acids. The CDR3 here is CASSLADATLNYGYTF. Here the CDR3 DNA reads TGCGCCAGCAGCTTGGCCGACGCGACCCTTAACTATGGCTACACCTTC.

The rearrangement links TRBV19 to TRBJ2-3; TRBD2 matches 9 bases. CDR1 and CDR2 (germline): LNHDA, SQIVND (reference sequence). Trimming removed 4 bases from V and 6 bases from J; junction bases left unmatched: 5. The length of the CDR3 is 14 residues. In nucleotides, the CDR3 is TGTGCCAGTAGTACCCTAGCGGGATCGGATACGCAGTATTTT. Translating it yields CASSTLAGSDTQYF.